Each of the 15 T cell receptor beta chains below was sequenced from the same sample in a study of identical twins. One entry per CDR3 protein results from TCRdb running MiXCR on the 5' RACE reads. The sample has 700,000 or so distinct CDR3 sequences; approximately 22% are singletons. This sample also appeared in a second study, on T cells expressing NK-cell markers.

Sequencing input: PBMCs. The receptors derive from a woman under 30 in good health.

This clonotype showed up many times. The V gene is TRBV12-3 or TRBV12-4, the J gene TRBJ2-7, with 7 bases matching TRBD1. After removal of 3 bases from V and 7 bases from J, the junction contained 9 bases not matched to a gene. CDR3 length: 14 amino acids. The CDR3 region has the DNA TGTGCCAGCAGTTTTCTTAGGGGGCAAGATGAGCAGTACTTC. This codes for CASSFLRGQDEQYF.

In this sample, this clonotype turned up many times. This chain uses TRBV27 with TRBJ1-6, with D perhaps TRBD1 (6 bases). The CDR3 is 14 residues long. V was shortened by 7 bases and J by 10 bases, with 17 bases between the two germline ends. Germline CDR1 reads MNHEY; CDR2 reads SMNVEV (reference sequence). The CDR3 DNA follows: TGTGCCAGCACCATTACAGCAGGGGACTCACCCCTCCACTTT. It codes for CASTITAGDSPLHF.

This clonotype was counted only a few times. CDR3 sequence reads: CASIRPRDRDGGNEKLFF. DNA for the CDR3: TGTGCCAGCATCCGTCCCCGGGACAGGGACGGGGGGAATGAAAAACTGTTTTTT. The chain combines TRBV11-1 with TRBJ1-4, with TRBD1 matching 9 bases. The CDR3 sequence is 18 residues long. J lost 5 bases, V lost 7 bases, and 17 bases had no gene match. The V gene's germline CDR1 is SGHAT and CDR2 FQDESV (reference sequence).

This chain connects TRBV20-1 to TRBJ1-6; possibly TRBD1 for D (5 bases). Deletions cut 4 bases from V and 6 bases from J, with 10 bases between. CDR1 is DFQATT, CDR2 SNEGSKA, per germline (reference sequence). This CDR3 spans 13 amino acids. CDR3 in DNA: TGCAGTGCTACAGGGTCGGGTAATTCACCCCTCCACTTT. Its protein is CSATGSGNSPLHF.

This clonotype was seen ten or more times. This chain connects TRBV7-9 to TRBJ1-4; D is uncertain. Between the trimmed V and J ends, which lost 3 bases and 8 bases, there was a span of 13 bases. The germline V gene has CDR1 SEHNR and CDR2 FQNEAQ (reference sequence). The CDR3 spans 14 residues. CDR3 region: CASSFSQDGEKLFF. Here the CDR3 DNA reads TGTGCCAGCAGCTTCTCCCAGGACGGCGAAAAACTGTTTTTT.

The chain is built from TRBV28 and TRBJ2-7, with TRBD2 matching over 8 bases. The germline CDR1 and CDR2 sequences are MDHEN and SYDVKM. V lost 7 bases, J lost 2 bases, and 13 bases stayed unmatched. The CDR3 length is 16 residues. Written as DNA, the CDR3 is TGTGCCAGCACCTCGCCGGGACTAGTCGACACCTACGAGCAGTACTTC. Translating gives CASTSPGLVDTYEQYF.

The chain has TRBV29-1 and TRBJ2-2; tentative D call: TRBD1 (6 bases). CDR1 and CDR2 from the germline V gene are SQVTM and ANQGSEA. V was pared by 5 bases and J by 6 bases, with 16 bases between. The CDR3 contains 14 residues. This CDR3 reads CSVLKHRVAGELFF. CDR3 in DNA: TGCAGCGTTCTAAAGCACAGGGTCGCCGGGGAGCTGTTTTTT.

The V gene is TRBV10-3, the J gene TRBJ2-1, with TRBD2 matching 8 bases. The germline V gene has CDR1 ENHRY and CDR2 SYGVKD. Unmatched junction bases numbered 10, after V lost 3 bases and J lost 9 bases. The length of the CDR3 is 15 residues. Here the CDR3 DNA reads TGTGCCATCAGTGAAACAGGTAGCGGGAATGGTGAGCAGTTCTTC. It specifies CAISETGSGNGEQFF.

J is TRBJ2-2 and V is TRBV5-1; D gene uncertain. The V end was cut by 2 bases, the J end by 6 bases, with 14 bases between. The CDR3 runs 15 residues. Germline V gene lookup returns CDR1 SGHRS and CDR2 YFSETQ. This chain's CDR3 is CASSFSLGPSGELFF. As DNA, the CDR3 is TGCGCCAGCAGCTTTAGCCTTGGACCATCCGGGGAGCTGTTTTTT. Drawing the rest from reference TRBV5-1 and TRBJ2-2, the complete variable domain is KAGVTQTPRYLIKTRGQQVTLSCSPISGHRSVSWYQQTPGQGLQFLFEYFSETQRNKGNFPGRFSGRQFSNSRSEMNVSTLELGDSALYLCASSFSLGPSGELFFGEGSRLTVL.

The gene calls are TRBV20-1 and TRBJ1-1, with D tentatively TRBD1 (5 bases). The V and J ends lost 2 bases and 13 bases respectively, with 8 bases between them. The CDR3 loop spans 9 amino acids. CDR1 and CDR2 (germline): DFQATT, SNEGSKA (reference sequence). DNA for the CDR3: TGCAGTGCTAGACCCGGGGGTTTCTTT. Translation: CSARPGGFF.

The chain carries TRBV29-1 and TRBJ2-1; D gene unclear. CDR1 is SQVTM, CDR2 ANQGSEA, per germline. This CDR3 has 11 residues. V was clipped by 3 bases and J by 3 bases, with 3 bases between them. For the CDR3, the DNA is TGCAGCGTTGAGTTCTACAATGAGCAGTTCTTC. It encodes CSVEFYNEQFF.

There are many counts of this clonotype. The chain has TRBV5-1 and TRBJ2-1, with 9 bases that match TRBD1. This CDR3 is built from 16 residues. CDR1 and CDR2 (germline): SGHRS, YFSETQ. Trimming took 0 bases from V and 7 from J; bases not matched to a gene: 8. The CDR3 nucleotides read TGCGCCAGCAGCTTGGGGGGACAGGGACCGTCGAATGAGCAGTTCTTC. Translated: CASSLGGQGPSNEQFF.

The chain joins TRBV5-6 to TRBJ2-7; 10 bases agree with TRBD1. The CDR3 spans 15 residues. V shed 5 bases, J shed 3 bases, and the junction held 8 bases outside the gene matches. From germline, CDR1 is SGHDT and CDR2 YYEEEE. The CDR3 DNA sequence: TGTGCCAGCAGTCCCGGGACAGGGGCCTTCTACGAGCAGTACTTC. Protein: CASSPGTGAFYEQYF.

The chain recombines TRBV15 with TRBJ2-7; 8 bases are a match to TRBD1. The junction had 5 bases not matched to a gene; V was cut back by 0 bases and J by 4 bases. Looked up from germline, CDR1 is LNHNV and CDR2 is YYDKDF (reference sequence). CDR3 length: 15 amino acids. CDR3 in DNA: TGTGCCACCAGCAGAGATTCCAGGGGGCCTTACGAGCAGTACTTC. It encodes CATSRDSRGPYEQYF. The full variable domain, with the rest looked up from reference TRBV15 and TRBJ2-7, is DAMVIQNPRYQVTQFGKPVTLSCSQTLNHNVMYWYQQKSSQAPKLLFHYYDKDFNNEADTPDNFQSRRPNTSFCFLDIRSPGLGDTAMYLCATSRDSRGPYEQYFGPGTRLTVT.

This clonotype turned up a few times. CDR3: CASSIRGTRQANTGELFF. CDR3 in DNA: TGTGCCAGTAGTATACGGGGCACGCGACAGGCGAACACCGGGGAGCTGTTTTTT. The chain uses TRBV19 and TRBJ2-2, with TRBD1 as a possible D gene (6 bases). Between the trimmed V and J ends, which lost 2 bases and 0 bases, there was a span of 16 bases. The CDR3 has 18 residues. The V gene's germline CDR1 is LNHDA and CDR2 SQIVND (reference sequence).